The clone carrying this T cell receptor (beta chain) was observed a few times. The data originate from a study of post-analysis software for immune sequencing data. In germline, CDR1 is SGDLS, CDR2 YYNGEE. V lost 0 bases to trimming and J lost 4 bases; unmatched junction nucleotides: 6. This CDR3 region has 16 residues. TCR beta cDNA libraries had unique molecular identifiers. TCRdb re-analysed the PCR reads in MiXCR, keeping a single row per CDR3 protein. In the table there are 150,000 to 200,000 distinct CDR3 sequences, roughly 34% of which are singletons. The origin of this receptor is a girl aged 5 to 17 with multiple sclerosis. This chain uses TRBV9 with TRBJ2-5, with 10 positions matching TRBD2. Specimen: blood, collected after autologous hematopoietic stem cell transplantation. CDR3 DNA: TGTGCCAGCAGCGTAGAACTAGCGGGATCGAGAGAGACCCAGTACTTC. Translated, it gives CASSVELAGSRETQYF.